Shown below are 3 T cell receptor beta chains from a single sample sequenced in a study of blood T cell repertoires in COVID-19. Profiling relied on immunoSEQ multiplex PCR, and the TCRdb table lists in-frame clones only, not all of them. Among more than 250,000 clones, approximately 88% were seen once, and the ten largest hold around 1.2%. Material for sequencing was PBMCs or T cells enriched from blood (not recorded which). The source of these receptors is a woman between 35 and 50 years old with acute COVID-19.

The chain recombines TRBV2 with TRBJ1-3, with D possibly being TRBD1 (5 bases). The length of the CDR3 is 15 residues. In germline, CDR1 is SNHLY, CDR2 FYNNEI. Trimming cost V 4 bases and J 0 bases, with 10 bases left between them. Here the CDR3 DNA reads TGTGCCAGCAGTGGACAGCCCGCCTCTGGAAACACCATATATTTT. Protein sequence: CASSGQPASGNTIYF. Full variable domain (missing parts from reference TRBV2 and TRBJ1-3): EPEVTQTPSHQVTQMGQEVILRCVPISNHLYFYWYRQILGQKVEFLVSFYNNEISEKSEIFDDQFSVERPDGSNFTLKIRSTKLEDSAMYFCASSGQPASGNTIYFGEGSWLTVV.

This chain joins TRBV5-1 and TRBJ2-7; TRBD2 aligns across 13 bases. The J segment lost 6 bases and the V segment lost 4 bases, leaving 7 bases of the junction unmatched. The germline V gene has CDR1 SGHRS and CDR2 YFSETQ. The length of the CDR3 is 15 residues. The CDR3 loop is CASSKGLAGVGEQYF. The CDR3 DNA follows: TGCGCCAGCAGCAAAGGACTAGCGGGAGTTGGCGAGCAGTACTTC.

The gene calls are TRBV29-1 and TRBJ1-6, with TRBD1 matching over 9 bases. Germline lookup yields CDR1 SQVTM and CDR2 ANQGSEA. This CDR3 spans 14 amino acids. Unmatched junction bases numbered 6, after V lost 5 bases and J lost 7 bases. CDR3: CSVRTGGVNSPLHF. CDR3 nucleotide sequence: TGCAGCGTTCGAACAGGGGGCGTGAATTCACCCCTCCACTTT.